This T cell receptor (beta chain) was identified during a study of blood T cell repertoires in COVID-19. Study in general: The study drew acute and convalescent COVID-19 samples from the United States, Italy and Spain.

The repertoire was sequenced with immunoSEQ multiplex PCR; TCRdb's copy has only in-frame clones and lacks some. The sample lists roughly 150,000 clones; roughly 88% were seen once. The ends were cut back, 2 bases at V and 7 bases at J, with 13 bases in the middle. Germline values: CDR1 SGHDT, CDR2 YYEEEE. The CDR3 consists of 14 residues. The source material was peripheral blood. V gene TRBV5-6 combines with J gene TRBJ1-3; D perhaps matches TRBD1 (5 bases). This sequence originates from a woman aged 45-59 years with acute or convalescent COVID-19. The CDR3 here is CASSLGVTKNTIYF. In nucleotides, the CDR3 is TGTGCCAGCAGCTTAGGGGTCACTAAGAACACCATATATTTT.